This T cell receptor beta chain was observed in a study of cytomegalovirus exposure and HLA in healthy donors. Germline-derived CDR1 and CDR2 are SGHTA and FQGNSA. Trimming removed 6 bases from V and 5 bases from J, with 18 bases in between. CDR3 length: 15 amino acids. 60 Vbeta and 13 Jbeta primers were used in PCR. Produced via immunoSEQ multiplex PCR; TCRdb's table is partial and in-frame only. The table includes about 130,000 clones, about 10% detected once. When sampled, the donors appeared nominally healthy, though they likely had unrecorded immune exposures. In regard to this clone: No antigen is known for it.

Study outcomes and limitations: Sequencing depth roughly uniform across donors was assumed in presence/absence analyses. In an earlier analysis, productive rearrangement rates for most beta V segments clustered near 87% or 30%.

The chain is built from TRBV7-2 and TRBJ2-3, with a tentative D call TRBD2 (5 bases). The receptor was isolated from a woman aged 18-29 years in good health and CMV-seropositive. Sequenced sample: PBMCs. The CDR3 protein is CASSLTGGRLDTQYF. The CDR3 region has the DNA TGTGCCAGCAGTTTGACTGGAGGCCGATTAGATACGCAGTATTTT.